Given below is one T cell receptor beta chain in context. Germline V CDR1 and CDR2: SGHAT, FQNNGV. Trimming took 3 bases from V and 1 from J, leaving 9 bases between them. The CDR3 is 14 amino acids. Constant-region reverse primers amplified full-length variable regions, followed by semi-nested Nested Universal Primer A PCR. TCRdb re-analysed the 5' RACE reads in MiXCR, keeping a single row per CDR3 protein. The data contain roughly 8,100 distinct CDR3 sequences, about 47% of them seen just once; the ten biggest clones take up just under 5%. Memory CD4+ cells were defined as CD4+CD45RO+CD25-. This rearrangement joins TRBV11-2 to TRBJ1-1; D is unclear. The receptor was derived from a female donor with breast cancer. Sample: memory CD4+ T cells sorted from a lymph node. Indicated subset: memory CD4+ T cells, CD4+CD45RO+CD25-. The chain's CDR3 is CASSLGQANTEAFF. The CDR3 DNA follows: TGTGCCAGCAGCTTGGGTCAGGCGAACACTGAAGCTTTCTTT.